Below, 9 T cell receptor beta chains from the same sample are listed, as sequenced in a study of vaccination and CD4 T cells after COVID-19. Sequence data for DNA of cultured CD4+ T cells were generated by the Oncomine TCR Beta short-read assay. One entry per CDR3 protein results from TCRdb running MiXCR on the PCR reads. The table lists under 20,000 distinct CDR3 sequences, 25% to 40% of them singletons, with under 15% in the top ten. These receptors' antigens are unknown. Sample treatment: approximately 9-day PBMC culture with coronavirus spike peptide pools or control peptides (ViraFEST assay). Material for sequencing was cultured CD4+ T cells from blood. Receptor source: a human donor with COVID-19.

In DNA form, the CDR3 reads TGCGCCAGCAGCTTGGAAGGGGTCAATCAGCCCCAGCATTTT. Translating gives CASSLEGVNQPQHF. The chain couples TRBV5-1 to TRBJ1-5, with D possibly TRBD1 on 5 matching bases. Trimming shortened V by 0 bases and J by 3 bases, and 7 bases separated the two germline ends. This CDR3 has 14 amino acids. Germline CDR1 is SGHRS and CDR2 is YFSETQ.

The rearrangement joins TRBV5-1 to TRBJ2-2; no firm D call. The CDR3 is made up of 13 amino acids. CDR1 and CDR2 from the germline V gene are SGHRS and YFSETQ. Trimming took off 4 bases at V and 5 bases at J, with 9 bases between the two ends. CDR3 in amino acids: CASSQRETGELFF. CDR3 coding DNA: TGCGCCAGCAGCCAAAGGGAAACCGGGGAGCTGTTTTTT.

The V and J genes are TRBV6-1 and TRBJ1-4; TRBD1 might be the D (6 bases). CDR3 size: 18 residues. Deletions cut 5 bases from V and 2 bases from J, with 21 bases between. Germline loops: CDR1 MNHNS, CDR2 SASEGT. CDR3 sequence (DNA): TGTGCCAGCAGTCGGGACACCAGGGGTGGGGTCACTAATGAAAAACTGTTTTTT. It yields the protein CASSRDTRGGVTNEKLFF.

V gene TRBV6-2 or TRBV6-3 combines with J gene TRBJ2-3, with D unresolved. The CDR3 is 13 residues long. Between the trimmed V and J ends, which lost 7 bases and 9 bases, there was a span of 17 bases. Germline CDR1 and CDR2: MNHEY and SVGEGT. CDR3 amino acids: CASTPGGSRTQYF. The CDR3 bases are TGTGCCAGCACACCCGGTGGAAGCCGGACGCAGTATTTT.

The V and J genes are TRBV5-4 and TRBJ2-6; tentatively, D is TRBD1 (6 bases). The V gene lost 5 bases and the J gene lost 3 bases, with 12 bases spanning the gap. The CDR3 sequence is 15 residues long. The germline gives CDR1 SGHNT, CDR2 YYREEE (reference sequence). CDR3 nucleotides: TGTGCCAGCAGGGCCGGACAGATTGGGGCCAACGTCCTGACTTTC. Translating it yields CASRAGQIGANVLTF.

A few counts support this clonotype. The CDR3 region has the DNA TGTGCCAGCAGTTTCGGCAGGCGCTCTCTTATGTCCCTCCACTTT. Translated: CASSFGRRSLMSLHF. The chain has TRBV12-3 or TRBV12-4 and TRBJ1-6; no clear D. The CDR3 runs 15 residues. The ends were cut back, 3 bases at V and 14 bases at J, with 20 bases in the middle.

This clonotype is judged medium-sized. This chain links TRBV7-8 with TRBJ1-2, with D perhaps matching TRBD1 (6 bases). Germline V CDR1 and CDR2: SGHVS, FQNEAQ. The CDR3 contains 17 residues. V lost 2 bases and J 6 bases, leaving 22 bases between the germline ends. CDR3 protein: CASSLIGGVKVGDGYTF. CDR3 nucleotides: TGTGCCAGCAGCTTAATCGGGGGCGTAAAGGTCGGAGATGGCTACACCTTC.

This clonotype has just a few counts. The chain carries TRBV6-2 or TRBV6-3 and TRBJ2-1; 8 bases fit TRBD2. Germline V gives CDR1 MNHEY, CDR2 SVGEGT. V was clipped by 6 bases and J by 6 bases; unmatched bases: 7. The CDR3 covers 14 residues. The CDR3 nucleotides read TGTGCCAGCAGGGGTAGCGGGACGAGCAATGAGCAGTTCTTC. Residues: CASRGSGTSNEQFF.

V is TRBV6-2 or TRBV6-3 and J is TRBJ2-3; TRBD1 aligns across 7 bases. V lost 7 bases and J lost 6; bases outside the gene matches: 19. The CDR3 contains 17 residues. CDR1 and CDR2 from the germline V gene are MNHEY and SVGEGT. The CDR3 nucleotides read TGTGCCAGCACCTCTTACAAAGGACAGGAAGGGCCGGATACGCAGTATTTT. It encodes CASTSYKGQEGPDTQYF.